This T cell receptor beta chain is drawn from a study of T cell repertoires in cytomegalovirus infection. Study background: Public signatures in TCR beta pointed to CMV infection and matching HLA type. The study's findings and limits: What dominated the ex vivo response were HLA-C-restricted CMV-specific TCR beta clonotypes. Carriers of CMV and the relevant HLA type were discriminated by public TCR beta frequency.

Germline CDR1 reads SGHTA; CDR2 reads FQGNSA. The V end was cut by 1 base, the J end by 7 bases, with 16 bases between. The CDR3 covers 15 residues. TCRdb passed the reads through MiXCR, listing each CDR3 protein once. Of about 360,000 distinct CDR3 sequences detected, approximately 18% appear once; the ten largest clones hold less than 9.5%. This clonotype was recorded many times. Its target is not known. The V gene is TRBV7-2, the J gene TRBJ2-5, with D perhaps matching TRBD2 (5 bases). The receptor was isolated from a human donor in good health (CMV status not recorded). Some clones in this sample may be carry-over from other donors' samples. The sample was PBMCs. CDR3 coding DNA: TGTGCCAGCAGCTTAGTAAACGGAGGCCACGGGACCCAGTACTTC. As protein: CASSLVNGGHGTQYF.